The clone carrying this TCR beta chain was counted only a few times. As to time point: after neoadjuvant nivolumab, at surgical resection. Method: immunoSEQ multiplex PCR; TCRdb's copy keeps in-frame clones and lacks some. The sample contains about 68,000 clones, roughly 85% of which appear only once. The sample originates from a study of neoadjuvant anti-PD-1 for oral cavity cancer. The length of the CDR3 is 14 residues. Trimming removed 2 bases at V and 7 bases at J, with 13 bases between. CDR1 is SGDLS and CDR2 is YYNGEE in the germline V gene. V and J are TRBV9 and TRBJ2-1; either TRBD1 or TRBD2 may supply D (5 bases each). The receptor was derived from a person aged 40 to 85 with oral cavity squamous cell carcinoma. The source was PBMCs, collected after nivolumab (anti-PD-1) treatment. CDR3 in amino acids: CASSVGDATNEQFF. CDR3 in DNA: TGTGCCAGCAGCGTGGGGGACGCGACTAATGAGCAGTTCTTC.